This passage covers 11 T cell receptor beta chains from one sample sequenced in a study of human T cells and chemical hapten exposure. TCRdb called the RACE reads again in MiXCR, with one record for every CDR3 protein. The data contain roughly 360,000 distinct CDR3 sequences, roughly 4.8% of them singletons. Stated time point: patch test 1, 2 weeks after DPC sensitization. Treatment meaning: therapeutic diphenylcyclopropenone sensitization with weekly scalp DPC. The specimen was whole blood, collected in connection with sensitization to the hapten diphenylcyclopropenone (DPC). These receptors came from a woman between 50 and 59 years old with alopecia areata. Some clones in this sample may be carry-over from other donors' samples.

At least ten counts were recorded for this clonotype. The chain employs TRBV7-6 and TRBJ2-1; the D gene could be TRBD1 or TRBD2 (6 bases each). V lost 4 bases, J lost 8 bases, and 15 bases lay in between. Per the germline V gene, CDR1 is SGHVS and CDR2 is FNYEAQ. This CDR3 spans 14 amino acids. CDR3 DNA: TGTGCCAGCAGCTCAAACGTCGGGGGCGATGAGCAGTTCTTC. Translation gives CASSSNVGGDEQFF.

The sample holds many counts of this clonotype. The chain carries TRBV18 and TRBJ1-1, with unresolved D. The germline V and J ends were trimmed by 6 bases and 0 bases, with 17 bases remaining between them. This CDR3 region has 16 residues. Germline V gene lookup returns CDR1 KGHSH and CDR2 LQKENI. The CDR3 DNA is TGTGCCAGCTCCCAGTCGGCGGGAACTCTGAACACTGAAGCTTTCTTT. This sequence encodes CASSQSAGTLNTEAFF.

This clonotype came up many times. This chain joins TRBV3-1 and TRBJ1-1; a possible D gene is TRBD1 (5 bases). This CDR3 is 14 amino acids long. V was pared by 4 bases and J by 5 bases, with 14 bases between. Germline V lookup: CDR1 LGHDT, CDR2 YNNKEL (reference sequence). Written as DNA, the CDR3 is TGTGCCAGCAGCCCGGATGGCAGGGTGACTGAAGCTTTCTTT. Protein sequence: CASSPDGRVTEAFF.

About this clonotype itself: The junction differs from germline at one of its ends, possibly a read error. The chain uses TRBV29-1 and TRBJ2-2; D remains ambiguous. CDR1 is SQVTM and CDR2 is ANQGSEA in the germline V gene. CDR3 length equals 12 residues. This CDR3 reads CCVLYSAGELFF. For the CDR3, the DNA is TGCTGCGTCCTCTACTCGGCCGGGGAGCTGTTTTTT.

This clonotype has only a few counts. The rearrangement links TRBV18 to TRBJ2-7; 7 bases align to TRBD2. The germline V gene has CDR1 KGHSH and CDR2 LQKENI. The CDR3 is 16 residues long. The junction had 14 bases not matched to a gene; V was cut back by 6 bases and J by 3 bases. The CDR3 nucleotides read TGTGCCAGCTCCCGCCGGGCAGCGGGAACCCTCTACGAGCAGTACTTC. The encoded protein is CASSRRAAGTLYEQYF.

This clonotype was observed a handful of times. This chain links TRBV27 with TRBJ2-1; D call uncertain. The germline V gene has CDR1 MNHEY and CDR2 SMNVEV (reference sequence). The CDR3 spans 11 residues. V lost 5 bases to trimming and J lost 7 bases, with 6 bases between them. The DNA for the CDR3 is TGTGCCAGCAGTCGCGAAAATGAGCAGTTCTTC. The encoded protein is CASSRENEQFF.

In this sample, this clonotype turned up many times. The CDR3 is CSARGQTGTPGELFF. The CDR3 DNA follows: TGCAGTGCTAGAGGTCAGACAGGGACTCCCGGGGAGCTGTTTTTT. The chain links TRBV20-1 to TRBJ2-2, with a tentative D call TRBD1 (7 bases). In germline, CDR1 is DFQATT, CDR2 SNEGSKA (reference sequence). The V gene lost 1 base and the J gene lost 6 bases, with 15 bases spanning the gap. There are 15 residues in the CDR3.

In regard to this clonotype: The junction does not match germline at one end; this may be a read error. This chain links TRBV20-1 with TRBJ1-6, with 7 bases matching TRBD1. This CDR3 contains 14 residues. Germline CDR1 reads DFQATT; CDR2 reads SNEGSKA (reference sequence). CDR3 sequence reads: CSVQGSSYNSPPHF. CDR3 bases: TGCAGTGTACAGGGGAGCTCCTATAATTCACCCCCCCACTTT.

This clonotype was observed many times. The V call is TRBV7-8, the J call TRBJ1-5, with 7 nucleotides matching TRBD1. Germline CDR1 is SGHVS and CDR2 is FQNEAQ. This CDR3 region has 15 residues. The V and J ends lost 1 base and 5 bases, in that order; junction bases with no gene match: 5. The CDR3 nucleotides read TGTGCCAGCAGCTTAGTGGGGACAGCCCATCAGCCCCAGCATTTT. Protein: CASSLVGTAHQPQHF.

In this sample, this clonotype turned up a few times. This sequence joins TRBV1 and TRBJ1-2; the D call TRBD1 from the table was never checked on the DNA. TRBV1 is a pseudogene segment. This CDR3 region has 18 residues. In DNA form, the CDR3 reads TGCACCAGCAGCCCGCCCAGAGGCCCTGTGGGCCTGTACTATGGCTACACCTTC. This encodes CTSSPPRGPVGLYYGYTF.

This clonotype was counted at least ten times. The CDR3: CASSPDRGRYEQYF. CDR3 in DNA: TGCGCCAGCAGCCCCGACAGGGGGCGATACGAGCAGTACTTC. This chain links TRBV4-1 with TRBJ2-7, with 10 bases fitting TRBD1. CDR1 and CDR2 from the germline V gene are MGHRA and YSYEKL. The CDR3 consists of 14 residues. Trimming cost V 4 bases and J 4 bases; bases outside gene matches: 4.